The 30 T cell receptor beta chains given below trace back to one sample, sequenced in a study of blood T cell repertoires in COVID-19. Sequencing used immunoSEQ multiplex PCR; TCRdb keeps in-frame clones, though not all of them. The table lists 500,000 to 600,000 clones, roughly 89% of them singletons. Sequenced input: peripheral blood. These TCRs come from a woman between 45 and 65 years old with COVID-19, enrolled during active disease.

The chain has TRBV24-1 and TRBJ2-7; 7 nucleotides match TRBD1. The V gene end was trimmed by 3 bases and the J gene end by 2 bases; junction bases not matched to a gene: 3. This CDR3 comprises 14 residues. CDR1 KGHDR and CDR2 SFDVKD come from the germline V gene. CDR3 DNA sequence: TGTGCCACCAGTGATAAGGACAGGCCCTACGAGCAGTACTTC. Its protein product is CATSDKDRPYEQYF.

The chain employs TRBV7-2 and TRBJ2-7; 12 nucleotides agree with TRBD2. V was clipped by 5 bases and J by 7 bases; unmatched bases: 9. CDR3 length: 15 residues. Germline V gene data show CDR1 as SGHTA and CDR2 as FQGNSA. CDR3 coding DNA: TGTGCCAGCAGCGCCTCTAGCGGGGGGGTATGGGAGCAGTACTTC. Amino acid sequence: CASSASSGGVWEQYF.

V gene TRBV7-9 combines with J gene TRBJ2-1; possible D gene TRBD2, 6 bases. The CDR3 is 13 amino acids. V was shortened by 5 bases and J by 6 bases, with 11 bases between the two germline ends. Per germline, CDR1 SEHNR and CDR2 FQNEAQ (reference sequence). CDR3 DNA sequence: TGTGCCAGCAGCCTGGGACTTTCCAATGAGCAGTTCTTC. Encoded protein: CASSLGLSNEQFF.

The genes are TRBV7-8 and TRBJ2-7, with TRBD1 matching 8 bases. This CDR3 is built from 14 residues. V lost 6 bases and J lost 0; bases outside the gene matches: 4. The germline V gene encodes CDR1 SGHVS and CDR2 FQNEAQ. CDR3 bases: TGTGCCAGCAGTTCGGGACAGGCCTCCTACGAGCAGTACTTC. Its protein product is CASSSGQASYEQYF.

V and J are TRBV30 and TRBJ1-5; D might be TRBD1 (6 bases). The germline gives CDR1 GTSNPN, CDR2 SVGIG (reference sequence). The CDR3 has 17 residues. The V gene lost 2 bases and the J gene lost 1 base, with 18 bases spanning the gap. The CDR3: CAWSFSGTSNSNQPQHF. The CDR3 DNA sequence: TGTGCCTGGAGTTTCAGCGGGACATCAAACAGCAATCAGCCCCAGCATTTT.

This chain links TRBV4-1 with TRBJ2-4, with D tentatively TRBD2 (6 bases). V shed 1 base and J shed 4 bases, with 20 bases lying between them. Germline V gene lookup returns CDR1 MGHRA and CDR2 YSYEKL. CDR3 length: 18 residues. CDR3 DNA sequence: TGCGCCAGCAGCCAAGCACTAGCTGGGGTTTGGGGAAAAAACATTCAGTACTTC. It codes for CASSQALAGVWGKNIQYF.

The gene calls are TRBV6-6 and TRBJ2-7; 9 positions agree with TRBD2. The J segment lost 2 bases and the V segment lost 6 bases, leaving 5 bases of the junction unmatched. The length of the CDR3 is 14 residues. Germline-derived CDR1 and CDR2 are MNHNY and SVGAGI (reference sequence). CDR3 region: CASRAGGGTYEQYF. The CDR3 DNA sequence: TGTGCCAGCAGGGCGGGGGGGGGAACCTACGAGCAGTACTTC.

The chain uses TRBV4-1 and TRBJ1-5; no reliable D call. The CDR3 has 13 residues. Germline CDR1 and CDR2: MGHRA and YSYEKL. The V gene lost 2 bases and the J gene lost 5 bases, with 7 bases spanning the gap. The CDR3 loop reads CASSQFEDQPQHF. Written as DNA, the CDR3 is TGCGCCAGCAGCCAATTTGAGGATCAGCCCCAGCATTTT.

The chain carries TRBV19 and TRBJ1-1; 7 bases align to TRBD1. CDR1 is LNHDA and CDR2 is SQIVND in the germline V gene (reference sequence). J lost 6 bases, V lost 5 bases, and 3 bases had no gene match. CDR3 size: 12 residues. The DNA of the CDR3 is TGTGCCAGTAGTGGGCAGGGGGCTGAAGCTTTCTTT. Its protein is CASSGQGAEAFF.

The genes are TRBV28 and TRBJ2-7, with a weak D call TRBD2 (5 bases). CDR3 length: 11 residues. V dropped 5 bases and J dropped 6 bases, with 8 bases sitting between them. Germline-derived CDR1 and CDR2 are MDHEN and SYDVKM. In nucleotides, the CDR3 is TGTGCCAGCAGTAAGAGGGTCGAGCAGTACTTC. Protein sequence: CASSKRVEQYF.

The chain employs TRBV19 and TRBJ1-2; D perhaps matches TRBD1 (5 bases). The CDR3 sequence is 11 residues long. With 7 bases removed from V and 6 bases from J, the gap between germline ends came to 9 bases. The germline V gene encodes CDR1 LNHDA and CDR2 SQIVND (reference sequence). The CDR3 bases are TGTGCCAGTACCCCAGGGCATGGCTACACCTTC. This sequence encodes CASTPGHGYTF.

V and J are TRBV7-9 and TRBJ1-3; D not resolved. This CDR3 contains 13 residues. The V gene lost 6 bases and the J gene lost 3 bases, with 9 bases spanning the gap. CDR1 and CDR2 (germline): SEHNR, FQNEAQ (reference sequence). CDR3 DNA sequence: TGTGCCAGCAGTCTTCCGAGTGGAAACACCATATATTTT. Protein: CASSLPSGNTIYF.

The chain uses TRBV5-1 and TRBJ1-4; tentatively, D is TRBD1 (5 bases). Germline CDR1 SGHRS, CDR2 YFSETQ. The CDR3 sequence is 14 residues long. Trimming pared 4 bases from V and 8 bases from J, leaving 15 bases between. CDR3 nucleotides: TGCGCCAGCAGCCCCGACAGACAGACCGAAAAACTGTTTTTT. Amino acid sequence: CASSPDRQTEKLFF.

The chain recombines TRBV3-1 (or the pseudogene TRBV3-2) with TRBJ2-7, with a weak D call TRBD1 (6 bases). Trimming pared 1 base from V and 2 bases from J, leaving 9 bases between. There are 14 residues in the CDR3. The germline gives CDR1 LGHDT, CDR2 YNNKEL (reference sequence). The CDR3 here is CASSQGQVTYEQYF. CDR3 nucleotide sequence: TGTGCCAGCAGCCAAGGACAGGTTACCTACGAGCAGTACTTC.

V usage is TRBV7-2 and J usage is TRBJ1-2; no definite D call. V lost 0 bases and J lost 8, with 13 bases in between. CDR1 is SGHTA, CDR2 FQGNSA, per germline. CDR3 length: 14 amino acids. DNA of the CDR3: TGTGCCAGCAGCTTAGCCGGCCAGGCCAACGGCTACACCTTC. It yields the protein CASSLAGQANGYTF.

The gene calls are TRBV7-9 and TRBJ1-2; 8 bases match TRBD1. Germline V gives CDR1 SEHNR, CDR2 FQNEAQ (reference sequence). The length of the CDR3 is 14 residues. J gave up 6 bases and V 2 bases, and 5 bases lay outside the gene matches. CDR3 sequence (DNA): TGTGCCAGCAGCTTAACCGGGACAGGTGATGGCTACACCTTC. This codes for CASSLTGTGDGYTF.

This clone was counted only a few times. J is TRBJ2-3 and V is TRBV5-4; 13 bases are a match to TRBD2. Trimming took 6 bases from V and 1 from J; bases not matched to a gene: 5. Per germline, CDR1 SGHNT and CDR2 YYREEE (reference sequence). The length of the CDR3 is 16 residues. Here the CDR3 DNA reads TGTGCCAGCACCTCGGGACTAGCGGGGCGCACAGATACGCAGTATTTT. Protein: CASTSGLAGRTDTQYF.

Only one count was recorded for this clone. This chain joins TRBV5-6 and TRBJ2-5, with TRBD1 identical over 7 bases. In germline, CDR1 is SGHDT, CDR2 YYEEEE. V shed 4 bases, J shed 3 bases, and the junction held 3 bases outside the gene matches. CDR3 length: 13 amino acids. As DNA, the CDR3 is TGTGCCAGCAGCCGACAGGGTGAAGAGACCCAGTACTTC. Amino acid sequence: CASSRQGEETQYF.

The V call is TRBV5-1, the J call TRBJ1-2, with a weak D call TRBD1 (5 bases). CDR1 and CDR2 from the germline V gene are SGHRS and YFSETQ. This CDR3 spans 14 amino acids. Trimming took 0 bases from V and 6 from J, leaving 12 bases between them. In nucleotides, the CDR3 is TGCGCCAGCAGCTTGGGCCGTGGGGGGGATGGCTACACCTTC. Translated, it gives CASSLGRGGDGYTF.

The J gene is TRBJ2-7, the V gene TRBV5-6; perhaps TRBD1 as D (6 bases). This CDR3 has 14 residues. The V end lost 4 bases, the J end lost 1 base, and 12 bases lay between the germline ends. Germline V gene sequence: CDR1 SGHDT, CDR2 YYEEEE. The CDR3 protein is CASSQSGTSYEQYF. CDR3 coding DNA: TGTGCCAGCAGCCAATCCGGGACATCCTACGAGCAGTACTTC.

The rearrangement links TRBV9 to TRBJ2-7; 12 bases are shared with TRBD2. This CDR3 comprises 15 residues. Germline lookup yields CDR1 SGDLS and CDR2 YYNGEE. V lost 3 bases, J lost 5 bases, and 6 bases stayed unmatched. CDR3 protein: CASSAGLAGLNEQYF. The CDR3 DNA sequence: TGTGCCAGCAGCGCGGGACTAGCGGGCCTTAACGAGCAGTACTTC.

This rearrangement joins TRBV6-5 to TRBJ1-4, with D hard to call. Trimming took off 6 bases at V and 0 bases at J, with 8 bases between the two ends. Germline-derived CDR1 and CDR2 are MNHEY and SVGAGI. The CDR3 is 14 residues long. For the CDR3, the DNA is TGTGCCAGCAGCCGGGAGGCAACTAATGAAAAACTGTTTTTT. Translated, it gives CASSREATNEKLFF.

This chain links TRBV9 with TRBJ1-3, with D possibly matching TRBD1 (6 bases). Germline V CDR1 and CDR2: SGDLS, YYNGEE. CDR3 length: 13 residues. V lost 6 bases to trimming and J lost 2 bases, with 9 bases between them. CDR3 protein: CASTSGAGNTIYF. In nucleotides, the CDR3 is TGTGCCAGCACCTCAGGGGCTGGAAACACCATATATTTT.

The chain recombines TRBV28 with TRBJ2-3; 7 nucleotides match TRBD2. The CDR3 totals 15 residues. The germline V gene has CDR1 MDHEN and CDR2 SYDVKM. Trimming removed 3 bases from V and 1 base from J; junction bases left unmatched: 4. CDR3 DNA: TGTGCCAGCAGTTTCGCTGGGGGGGGCACAGATACGCAGTATTTT. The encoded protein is CASSFAGGGTDTQYF.

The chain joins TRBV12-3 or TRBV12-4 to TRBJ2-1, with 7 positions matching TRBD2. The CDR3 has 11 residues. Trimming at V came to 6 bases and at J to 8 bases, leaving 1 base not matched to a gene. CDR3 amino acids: CASRAGDEQFF. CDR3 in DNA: TGTGCCAGCAGGGCGGGGGATGAGCAGTTCTTC.

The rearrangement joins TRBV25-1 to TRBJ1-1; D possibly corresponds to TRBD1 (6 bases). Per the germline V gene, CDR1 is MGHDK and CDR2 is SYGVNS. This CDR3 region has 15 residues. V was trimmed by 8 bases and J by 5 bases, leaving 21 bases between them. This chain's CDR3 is CASGGLEGGTTEAFF. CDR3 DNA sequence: TGTGCCAGCGGGGGTTTGGAAGGGGGTACGACTGAAGCTTTCTTT.

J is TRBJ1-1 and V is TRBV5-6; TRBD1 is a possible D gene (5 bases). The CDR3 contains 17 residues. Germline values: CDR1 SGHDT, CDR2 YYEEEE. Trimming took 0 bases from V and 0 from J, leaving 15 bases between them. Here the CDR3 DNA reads TGTGCCAGCAGCTTGGCCAGTGGGGGGACCATGAACACTGAAGCTTTCTTT. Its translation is CASSLASGGTMNTEAFF.

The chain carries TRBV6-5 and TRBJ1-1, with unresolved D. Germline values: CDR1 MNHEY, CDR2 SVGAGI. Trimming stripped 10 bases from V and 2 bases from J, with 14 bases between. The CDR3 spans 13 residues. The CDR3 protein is CATPMELNTEAFF. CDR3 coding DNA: TGTGCCACCCCGATGGAGCTTAACACTGAAGCTTTCTTT.

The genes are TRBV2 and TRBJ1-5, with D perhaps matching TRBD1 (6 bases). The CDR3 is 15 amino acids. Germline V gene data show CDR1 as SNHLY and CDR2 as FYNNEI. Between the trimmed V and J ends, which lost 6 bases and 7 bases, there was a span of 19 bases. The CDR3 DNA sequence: TGTGCCAGCAGCCCACGGGGGGCTTGGTTCCAGCCCCAGCATTTT. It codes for CASSPRGAWFQPQHF.

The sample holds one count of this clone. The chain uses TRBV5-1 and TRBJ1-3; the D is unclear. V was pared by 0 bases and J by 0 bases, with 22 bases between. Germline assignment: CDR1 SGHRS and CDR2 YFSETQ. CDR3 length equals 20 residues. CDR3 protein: CASSLGVGGSLPISGNTIYF. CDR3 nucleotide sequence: TGCGCCAGCAGCTTGGGGGTTGGCGGCTCCCTTCCTATCTCTGGAAACACCATATATTTT.